Sequencing of this TCR beta chain was carried out in a study of low-dose radiotherapy and immunotherapy resistance in tumors (dated by TCRdb to 2021 to 2024). As for the study more broadly: Patients in Cohort 1 were given 0.5 Gy per fraction every 2 weeks, and the prescribed total PTV dose was 6.5 Gy. Cohort 2 received 1 Gy per fraction every two weeks, with a total of 13 Gy over 26 weeks. Nivolumab and ipilimumab were both given intravenously, with nivolumab at a 240 mg flat dose every two weeks and ipilimumab at 1 mg/kg every six weeks. Cyclophosphamide 200 mg/m2 was administered intravenously every two weeks, one day before each radiation and immunotherapy administration. Starting on cycle 1 day 1, patients took 300 mg of aspirin by mouth once daily for four cycles. No randomization into treatment groups was done for the people taking part in the trial. Eight patients were included in the translational analysis, namely three from the first dose cohort plus the first five from the second dose cohort.

This sample's time point label indicates: before trial treatment. Donors were enrolled in RACIN, a single-arm phase I dose-escalation trial combining nivolumab, ipilimumab, aspirin, low-dose cyclophosphamide and low-dose radiotherapy. To be eligible, a patient needed to have an advanced solid tumor that was TIL-negative. The listed sequencing device is Illumina HiSeq 2500. To make first-strand cDNA, Superscript III was used along with a set of TRAV- and TRBV-specific primers so that both the TCRalpha and TCRbeta chains were covered. TCRs were amplified with Phusion for roughly 20 PCR cycles using a constant-region primer together with the adapter attached to the V primers. The MessageAmp II aRNA Amplification Kit was used to amplify the isolated mRNA, with in vitro transcription run for around 15 hours at 37 degrees C. The Dynabeads mRNA DIRECT Purification Kit was used to isolate mRNA for TCR sequencing. Indexed Illumina adapters were added in a second Phusion PCR of 20 to 30 cycles, after which AMPure XP beads were used to purify the products. On the study's bioinformatics: Custom Perl scripts were used to pool TCR sequences that encoded the same protein, to remove out-of-frame sequences, and to calculate the abundance of each clonotype. Any TCR sequence backed by just one read was left out of the analysis. Among the metrics used to describe the repertoires were Shannon entropy, Gini index, clonality, richness, and the frequency of TCRs shared between repertoires. TCRdb redid the processing of the public reads, applying fastp at Q25 and MiXCR, and retained in-frame beta chains. Each CDR3 protein gets just one entry, which takes the most common genes and DNA from the rows behind it. V and J calls and clone size were set by TCRdb, not the authors. Here the sample has around 80,000 distinct CDR3 sequences; 15% to 20% occur a single time. Clones ranked in the top ten supply less than 6% of the sample.

Many counts were recorded for this clonotype. What this receptor recognizes is not known. No much larger clonotype is one base removed from it; base qualities were not supplied. From the cysteine through the phenylalanine, the CDR3 covers 14 amino acids. Just CDR3 DNA is preserved here, 42 bases in frame from base 1. The V and J ends are trimmed by 4 bases and 4 bases, leaving 14 bases between them. The CDR1 and CDR2 encoded by the germline V gene (reference sequence) are DFQATT and SNEGSKA. This clonotype was sampled from a male donor with prostate cancer. In this chain, TRBV20-1 is recombined with TRBJ1-3; the D gene cannot be resolved reliably. The sequences come from PBMCs, collected before treatment. The CDR3 corresponds to CSAKGSSSGNTIYF. The DNA reads as follows: TGCAGTGCTAAAGGCTCAAGCTCAGGAAACACCATATATTTT.